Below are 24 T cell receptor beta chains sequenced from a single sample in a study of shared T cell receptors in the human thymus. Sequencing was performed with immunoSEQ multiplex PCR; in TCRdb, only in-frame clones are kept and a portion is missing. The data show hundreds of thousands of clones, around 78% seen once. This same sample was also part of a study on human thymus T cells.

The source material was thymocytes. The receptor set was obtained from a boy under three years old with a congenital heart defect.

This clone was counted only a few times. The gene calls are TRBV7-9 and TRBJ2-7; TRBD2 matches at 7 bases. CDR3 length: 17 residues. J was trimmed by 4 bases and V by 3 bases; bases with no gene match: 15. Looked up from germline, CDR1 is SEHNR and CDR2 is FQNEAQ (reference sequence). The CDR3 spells CASSLGSGGSQEYEQYF. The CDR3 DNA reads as TGTGCCAGCAGCTTGGGTTCCGGCGGGAGTCAAGAGTACGAGCAGTACTTC.

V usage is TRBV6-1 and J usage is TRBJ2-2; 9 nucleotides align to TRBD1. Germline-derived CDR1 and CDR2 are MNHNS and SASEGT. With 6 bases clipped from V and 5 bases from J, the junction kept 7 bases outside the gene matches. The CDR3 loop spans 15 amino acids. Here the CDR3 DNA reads TGTGCCAGCAGGCTGGGGACAGGGAGGACCGGGGAGCTGTTTTTT. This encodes CASRLGTGRTGELFF.

Written as DNA, the CDR3 is TGTGCCAGCAGCTCCTCTACCGGGACATTAAGGGGAGAGACCCAGTACTTC. It specifies CASSSSTGTLRGETQYF. The chain couples TRBV7-9 to TRBJ2-5, with TRBD1 as a possible D gene (6 bases). This CDR3 contains 17 residues. V was cut by 4 bases and J by 4 bases, with 22 bases left in between. Per the germline V gene, CDR1 is SEHNR and CDR2 is FQNEAQ (reference sequence).

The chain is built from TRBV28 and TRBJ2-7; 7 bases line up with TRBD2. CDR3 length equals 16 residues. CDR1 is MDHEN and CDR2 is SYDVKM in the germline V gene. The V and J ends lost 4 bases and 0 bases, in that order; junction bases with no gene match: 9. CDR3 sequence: CASSCGGPSSSYEQYF. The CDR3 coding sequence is TGTGCCAGCAGTTGCGGGGGACCGTCGAGCTCCTACGAGCAGTACTTC.

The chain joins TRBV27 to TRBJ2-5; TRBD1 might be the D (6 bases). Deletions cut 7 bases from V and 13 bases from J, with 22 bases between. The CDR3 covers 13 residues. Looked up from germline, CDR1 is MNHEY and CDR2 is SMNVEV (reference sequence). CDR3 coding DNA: TGTGCCAGCACACTGACAGGAAGCCCCCCATGGTACTTC. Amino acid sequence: CASTLTGSPPWYF.

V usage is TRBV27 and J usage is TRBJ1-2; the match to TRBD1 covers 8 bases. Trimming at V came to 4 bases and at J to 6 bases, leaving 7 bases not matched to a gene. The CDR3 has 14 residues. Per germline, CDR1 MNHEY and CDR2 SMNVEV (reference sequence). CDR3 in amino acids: CASSSSRGQDGYTF. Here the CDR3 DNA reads TGTGCCAGCAGTTCGAGCAGGGGGCAGGATGGCTACACCTTC.

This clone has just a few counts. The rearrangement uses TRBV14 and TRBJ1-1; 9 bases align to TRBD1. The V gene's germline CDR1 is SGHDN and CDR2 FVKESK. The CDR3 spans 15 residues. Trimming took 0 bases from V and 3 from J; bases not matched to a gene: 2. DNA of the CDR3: TGTGCCAGCAGCCAAGACGACAGGGGGTACACTGAAGCTTTCTTT. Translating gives CASSQDDRGYTEAFF.

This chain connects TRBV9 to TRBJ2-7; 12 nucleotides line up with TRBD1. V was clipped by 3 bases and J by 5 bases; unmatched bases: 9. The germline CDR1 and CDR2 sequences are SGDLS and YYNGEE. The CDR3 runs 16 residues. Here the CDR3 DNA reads TGTGCCAGCAGCGCGGGACAGGGGGCCAGCATCGACGAGCAGTACTTC. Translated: CASSAGQGASIDEQYF.

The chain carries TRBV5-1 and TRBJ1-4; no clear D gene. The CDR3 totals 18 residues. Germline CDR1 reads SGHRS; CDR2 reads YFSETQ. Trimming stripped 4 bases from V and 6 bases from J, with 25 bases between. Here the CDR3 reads CASSPSGQSPLRHEKLFF. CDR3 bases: TGCGCCAGCAGCCCGAGTGGGCAATCCCCCCTCCGTCATGAAAAACTGTTTTTT.

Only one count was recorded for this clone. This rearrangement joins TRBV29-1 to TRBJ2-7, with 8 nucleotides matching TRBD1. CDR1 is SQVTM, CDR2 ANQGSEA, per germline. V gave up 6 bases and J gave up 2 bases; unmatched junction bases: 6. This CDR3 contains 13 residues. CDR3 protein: CSVRTGKTYEQYF. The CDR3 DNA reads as TGCAGCGTCCGGACAGGGAAGACCTACGAGCAGTACTTC.

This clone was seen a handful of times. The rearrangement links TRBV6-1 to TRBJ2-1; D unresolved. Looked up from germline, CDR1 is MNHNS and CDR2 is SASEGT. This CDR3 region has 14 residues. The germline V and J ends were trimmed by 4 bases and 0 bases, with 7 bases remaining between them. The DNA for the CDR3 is TGTGCCAGCAGTGCGGTAAGCTCCTACAATGAGCAGTTCTTC. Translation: CASSAVSSYNEQFF.

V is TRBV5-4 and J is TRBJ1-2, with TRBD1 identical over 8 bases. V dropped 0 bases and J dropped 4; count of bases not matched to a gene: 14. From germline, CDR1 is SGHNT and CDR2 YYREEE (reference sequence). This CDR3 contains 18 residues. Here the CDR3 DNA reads TGTGCCAGCAGCTTGGCAGGGGGCGAATGGTTGGGATCCTATGGCTACACCTTC. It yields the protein CASSLAGGEWLGSYGYTF.

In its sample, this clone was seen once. The CDR3 bases are TGCGCCAGCAGCTCCTCAGGGGCCAGGGCCTATGGCTACACCTTC. It encodes CASSSSGARAYGYTF. The chain recombines TRBV5-1 with TRBJ1-2, with a weak D call TRBD1 (6 bases). With 3 bases removed from V and 4 bases from J, the gap between germline ends came to 16 bases. This CDR3 is built from 15 residues. The germline V gene encodes CDR1 SGHRS and CDR2 YFSETQ. Together with reference TRBV5-1 and TRBJ1-2, the CDR3 gives the full variable domain: KAGVTQTPRYLIKTRGQQVTLSCSPISGHRSVSWYQQTPGQGLQFLFEYFSETQRNKGNFPGRFSGRQFSNSRSEMNVSTLELGDSALYLCASSSSGARAYGYTFGSGTRLTVV.

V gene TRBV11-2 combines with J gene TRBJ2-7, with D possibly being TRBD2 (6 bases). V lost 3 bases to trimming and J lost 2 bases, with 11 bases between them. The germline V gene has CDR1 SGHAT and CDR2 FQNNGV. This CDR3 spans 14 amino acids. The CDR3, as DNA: TGTGCCAGCAGCTTGCTCGGGAGAGCCTACGAGCAGTACTTC. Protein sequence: CASSLLGRAYEQYF.

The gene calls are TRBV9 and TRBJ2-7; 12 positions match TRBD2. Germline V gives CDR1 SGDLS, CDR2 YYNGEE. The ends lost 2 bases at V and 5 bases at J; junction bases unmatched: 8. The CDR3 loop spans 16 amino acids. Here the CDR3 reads CASSVRLAGEVDEQYF. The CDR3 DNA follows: TGTGCCAGCAGCGTTAGACTAGCGGGAGAAGTGGACGAGCAGTACTTC.

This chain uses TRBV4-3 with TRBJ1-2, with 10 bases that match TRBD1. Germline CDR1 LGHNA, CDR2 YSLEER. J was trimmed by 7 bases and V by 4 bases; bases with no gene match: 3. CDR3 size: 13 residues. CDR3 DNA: TGCGCCAGCAGCCTGGGACAGGGGTGTGGCTACACCTTC. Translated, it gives CASSLGQGCGYTF.

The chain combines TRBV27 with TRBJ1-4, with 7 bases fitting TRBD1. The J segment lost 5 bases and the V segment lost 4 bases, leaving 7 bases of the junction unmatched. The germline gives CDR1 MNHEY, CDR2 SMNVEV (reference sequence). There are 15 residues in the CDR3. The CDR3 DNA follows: TGTGCCAGCAGTTCCCGACAGGGCCTGAATGAAAAACTGTTTTTT. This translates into CASSSRQGLNEKLFF.

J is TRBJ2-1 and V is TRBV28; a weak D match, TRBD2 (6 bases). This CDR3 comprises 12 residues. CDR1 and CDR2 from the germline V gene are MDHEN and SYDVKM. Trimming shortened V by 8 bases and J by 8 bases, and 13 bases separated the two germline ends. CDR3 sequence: CASSCGEDEQFF. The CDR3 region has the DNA TGTGCCAGCTCCTGCGGGGAGGATGAGCAGTTCTTC. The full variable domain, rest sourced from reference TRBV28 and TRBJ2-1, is DVKVTQSSRYLVKRTGEKVFLECVQDMDHENMFWYRQDPGLGLRLIYFSYDVKMKEKGDIPEGYSVSREKKERFSLILESASTNQTSMYLCASSCGEDEQFFGPGTRLTVL.

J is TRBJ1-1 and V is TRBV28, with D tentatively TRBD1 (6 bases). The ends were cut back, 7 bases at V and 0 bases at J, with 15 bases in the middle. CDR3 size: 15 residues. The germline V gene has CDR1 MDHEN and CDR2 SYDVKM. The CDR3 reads CASNSPGVLNTEAFF. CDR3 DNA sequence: TGTGCCAGCAATTCCCCAGGGGTGCTGAACACTGAAGCTTTCTTT.

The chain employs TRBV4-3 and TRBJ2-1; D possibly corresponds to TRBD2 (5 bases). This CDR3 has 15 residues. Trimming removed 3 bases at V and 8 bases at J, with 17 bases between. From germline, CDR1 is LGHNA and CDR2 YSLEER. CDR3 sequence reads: CASSQGEGEVYEQFF. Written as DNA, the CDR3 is TGCGCCAGCAGCCAGGGTGAGGGAGAAGTATATGAGCAGTTCTTC.

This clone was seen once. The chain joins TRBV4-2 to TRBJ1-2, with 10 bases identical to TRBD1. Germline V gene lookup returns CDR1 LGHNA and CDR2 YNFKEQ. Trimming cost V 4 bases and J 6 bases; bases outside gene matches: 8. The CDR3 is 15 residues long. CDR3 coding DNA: TGTGCCAGCAGCCTGACAGGGGGCGAAGAGGATGGCTACACCTTC. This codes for CASSLTGGEEDGYTF.

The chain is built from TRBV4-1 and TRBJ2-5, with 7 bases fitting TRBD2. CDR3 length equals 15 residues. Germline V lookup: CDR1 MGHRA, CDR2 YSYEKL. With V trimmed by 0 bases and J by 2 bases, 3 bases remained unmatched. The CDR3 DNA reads TGCGCCAGCAGCCAAGATAGGGAGGGGCAAGAGACCCAGTACTTC. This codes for CASSQDREGQETQYF.

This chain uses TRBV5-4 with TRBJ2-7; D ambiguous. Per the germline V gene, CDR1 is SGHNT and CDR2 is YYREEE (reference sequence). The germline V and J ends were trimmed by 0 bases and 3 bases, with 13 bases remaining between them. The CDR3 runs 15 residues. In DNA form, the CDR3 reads TGTGCCAGCAGCTTGGCCGCAGTACCAGTCTACGAGCAGTACTTC. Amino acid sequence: CASSLAAVPVYEQYF.

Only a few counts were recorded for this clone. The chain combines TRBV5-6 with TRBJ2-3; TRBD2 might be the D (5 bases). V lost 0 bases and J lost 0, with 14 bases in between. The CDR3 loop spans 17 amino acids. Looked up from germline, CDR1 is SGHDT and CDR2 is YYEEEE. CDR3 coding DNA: TGTGCCAGCAGCTTGGTCCGGACTCGTCGGAGCACAGATACGCAGTATTTT. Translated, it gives CASSLVRTRRSTDTQYF.